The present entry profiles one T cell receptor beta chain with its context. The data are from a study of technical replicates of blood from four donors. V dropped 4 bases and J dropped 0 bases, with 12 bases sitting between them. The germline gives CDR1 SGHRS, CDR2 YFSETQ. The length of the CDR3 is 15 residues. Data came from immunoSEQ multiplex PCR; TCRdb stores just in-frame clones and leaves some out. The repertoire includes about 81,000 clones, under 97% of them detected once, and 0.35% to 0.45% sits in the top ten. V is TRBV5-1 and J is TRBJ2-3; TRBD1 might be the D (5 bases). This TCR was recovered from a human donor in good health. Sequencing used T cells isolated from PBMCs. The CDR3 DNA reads TGCGCCAGCAGCCTACAGGTTTCTAGCACAGATACGCAGTATTTT. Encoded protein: CASSLQVSSTDTQYF.